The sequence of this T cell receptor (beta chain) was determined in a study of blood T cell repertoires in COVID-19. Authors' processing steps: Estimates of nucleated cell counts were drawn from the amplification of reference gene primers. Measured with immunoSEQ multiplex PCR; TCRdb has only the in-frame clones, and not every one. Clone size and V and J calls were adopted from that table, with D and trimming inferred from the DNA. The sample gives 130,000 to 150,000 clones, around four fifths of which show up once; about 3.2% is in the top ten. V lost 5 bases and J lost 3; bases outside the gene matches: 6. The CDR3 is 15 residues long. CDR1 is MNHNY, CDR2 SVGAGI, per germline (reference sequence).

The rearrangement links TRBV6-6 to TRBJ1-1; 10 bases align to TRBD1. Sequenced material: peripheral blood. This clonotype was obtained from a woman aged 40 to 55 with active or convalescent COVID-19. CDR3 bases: TGTGCCAGCAGTCGACAGGGGGCAGGAGACACTGAAGCTTTCTTT. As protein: CASSRQGAGDTEAFF.